This TCR beta chain appears in the sequencing data of a study of blood T cell repertoires in COVID-19. As for the study in general: There were acute and convalescent COVID-19 samples, and they came from the United States, Italy and Spain.

The V gene lost 0 bases and the J gene lost 2 bases, with 23 bases spanning the gap. The CDR3 has 18 amino acids. From germline, CDR1 is GTSNPN and CDR2 SVGIG (reference sequence). Sequencing used immunoSEQ multiplex PCR; TCRdb keeps in-frame clones, though not all of them. The sample yields 290,000 or so clones, approximately 93% seen once. The Seattle site enrolled patients during active infection and followed them longitudinally. V is TRBV30 and J is TRBJ2-7; tentatively, D is TRBD1 (6 bases). This TCR was recovered from a woman aged 25 to 39 with COVID-19, enrolled during active disease. The specimen was peripheral blood. CDR3 residues: CAWSVRDTFFLSPYEQYF. The CDR3 DNA is TGTGCCTGGAGTGTACGGGACACCTTTTTTTTGTCCCCCTACGAGCAGTACTTC.